A single TCR beta chain is shown here with its context. Germline-derived CDR1 and CDR2 are SGHTA and FQGTGA. This CDR3 spans 17 amino acids. V lost 2 bases and J lost 1; bases outside the gene matches: 6. Original data processing: Counts of nucleated cells, estimated from reference gene primer amplification, were obtained. The assay was immunoSEQ multiplex PCR, and TCRdb's table has in-frame clones only and misses some. Clone size and V and J calls were adopted from that table, with D and trimming inferred from the DNA. The sample carries roughly 180,000 clones, 85% to 90% recorded once. These data are taken from a study of blood T cell repertoires in COVID-19. Study-wide background: Collection of acute and convalescent COVID-19 samples took place in the United States, Italy and Spain. Nucleic acid was either cDNA or gDNA, and it came from T cells, B-cell-depleted T cells, or PBMCs.

This TCR was recovered from a woman aged 55-75 years with acute or convalescent COVID-19. The chain is built from TRBV7-3 and TRBJ1-1, with 11 bases that match TRBD1. The sequencing sample was made of peripheral blood. CDR3 region: CASSLGRTGGKNTEAFF. The CDR3 nucleotides read TGTGCCAGCAGCTTAGGACGGACAGGGGGCAAGAACACTGAAGCTTTCTTT. The variable domain in full, with the rest retrieved from reference TRBV7-3 and TRBJ1-1, is GAGVSQTPSNKVTEKGKYVELRCDPISGHTALYWYRQSLGQGPEFLIYFQGTGAADDSGLPNDRFFAVRPEGSVSTLKIQRTERGDSAVYLCASSLGRTGGKNTEAFFGQGTRLTVV.